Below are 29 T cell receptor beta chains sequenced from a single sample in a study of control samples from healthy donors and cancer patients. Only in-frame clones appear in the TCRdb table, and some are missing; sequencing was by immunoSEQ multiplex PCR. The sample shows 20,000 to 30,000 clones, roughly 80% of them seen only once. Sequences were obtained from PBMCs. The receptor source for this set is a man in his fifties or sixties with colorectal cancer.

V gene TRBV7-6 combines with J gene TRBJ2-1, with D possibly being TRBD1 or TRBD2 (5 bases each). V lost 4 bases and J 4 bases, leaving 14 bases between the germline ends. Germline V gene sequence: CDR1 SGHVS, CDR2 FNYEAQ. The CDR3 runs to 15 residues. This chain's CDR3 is CASSSYGTEYNEQFF. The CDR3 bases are TGTGCCAGCAGCTCATATGGGACGGAATACAATGAGCAGTTCTTC.

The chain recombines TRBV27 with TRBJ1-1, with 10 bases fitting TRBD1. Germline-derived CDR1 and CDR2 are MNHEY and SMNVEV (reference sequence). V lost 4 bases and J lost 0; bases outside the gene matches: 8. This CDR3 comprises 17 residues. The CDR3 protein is CASSSRDRGLLNTEAFF. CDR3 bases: TGTGCCAGCAGTTCCCGGGACAGGGGCCTATTGAACACTGAAGCTTTCTTT.

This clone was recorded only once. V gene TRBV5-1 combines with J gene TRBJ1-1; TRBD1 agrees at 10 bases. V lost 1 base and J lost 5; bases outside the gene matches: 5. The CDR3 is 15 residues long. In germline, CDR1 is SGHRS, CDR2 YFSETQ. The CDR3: CASSLRQGAWTEAFF. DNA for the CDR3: TGCGCCAGCAGCTTGCGACAGGGGGCTTGGACTGAAGCTTTCTTT. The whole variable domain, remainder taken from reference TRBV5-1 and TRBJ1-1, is KAGVTQTPRYLIKTRGQQVTLSCSPISGHRSVSWYQQTPGQGLQFLFEYFSETQRNKGNFPGRFSGRQFSNSRSEMNVSTLELGDSALYLCASSLRQGAWTEAFFGQGTRLTVV.

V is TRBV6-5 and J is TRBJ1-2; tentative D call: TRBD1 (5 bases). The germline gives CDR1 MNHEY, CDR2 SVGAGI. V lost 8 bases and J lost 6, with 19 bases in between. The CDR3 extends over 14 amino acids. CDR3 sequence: CASVLGEGEDGYTF. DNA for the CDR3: TGTGCCAGCGTCCTTGGGGAAGGGGAGGATGGCTACACCTTC.

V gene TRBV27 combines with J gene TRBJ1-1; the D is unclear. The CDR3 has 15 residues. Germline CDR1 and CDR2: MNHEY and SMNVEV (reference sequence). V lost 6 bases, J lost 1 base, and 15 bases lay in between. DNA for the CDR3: TGTGCCAGCAGGGCTGCCGGAGCAGGGAACACTGAAGCTTTCTTT. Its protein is CASRAAGAGNTEAFF.

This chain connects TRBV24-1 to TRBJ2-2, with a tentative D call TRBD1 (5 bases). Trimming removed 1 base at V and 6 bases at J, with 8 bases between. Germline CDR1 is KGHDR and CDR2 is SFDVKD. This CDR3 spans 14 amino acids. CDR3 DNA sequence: TGTGCCACCAGTGATTTCTCAGGGTCCGGGGAGCTGTTTTTT. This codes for CATSDFSGSGELFF.

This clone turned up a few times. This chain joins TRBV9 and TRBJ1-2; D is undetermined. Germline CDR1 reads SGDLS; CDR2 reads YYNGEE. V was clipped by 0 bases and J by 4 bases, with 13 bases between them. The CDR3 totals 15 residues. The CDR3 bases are TGTGCCAGCAGCGTAGCTGAACCTCCGGGCTATGGCTACACCTTC. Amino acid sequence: CASSVAEPPGYGYTF.

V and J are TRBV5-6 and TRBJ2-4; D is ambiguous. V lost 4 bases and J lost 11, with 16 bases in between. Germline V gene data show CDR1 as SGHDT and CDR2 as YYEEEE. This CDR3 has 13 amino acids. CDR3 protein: CASSPSSSWVQYF. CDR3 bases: TGTGCCAGCAGCCCGTCCTCGAGTTGGGTTCAGTACTTC.

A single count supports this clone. CDR3 coding DNA: TGCAGCGTTGTTTCGGGGGCAAGTACGACTGAAGCTTTCTTT. It codes for CSVVSGASTTEAFF. This sequence joins TRBV29-1 and TRBJ1-1; TRBD1 is a possible D gene (6 bases). Germline V gene lookup returns CDR1 SQVTM and CDR2 ANQGSEA. Trimming took 4 bases from V and 5 from J, leaving 17 bases between them. The CDR3 loop spans 14 amino acids.

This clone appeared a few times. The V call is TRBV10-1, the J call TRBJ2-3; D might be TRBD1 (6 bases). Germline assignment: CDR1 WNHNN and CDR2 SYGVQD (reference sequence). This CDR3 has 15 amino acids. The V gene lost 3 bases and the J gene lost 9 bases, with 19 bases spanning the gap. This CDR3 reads CASSEGTSGSPTQYF. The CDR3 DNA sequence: TGCGCCAGCAGTGAAGGGACATCAGGGTCCCCCACGCAGTATTTT.

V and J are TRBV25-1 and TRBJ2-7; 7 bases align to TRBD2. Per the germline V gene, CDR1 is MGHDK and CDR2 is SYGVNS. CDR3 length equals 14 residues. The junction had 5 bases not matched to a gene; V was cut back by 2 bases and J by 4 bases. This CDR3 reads CASSESGEIYEQYF. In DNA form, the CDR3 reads TGTGCCAGCAGTGAAAGCGGGGAGATATACGAGCAGTACTTC.

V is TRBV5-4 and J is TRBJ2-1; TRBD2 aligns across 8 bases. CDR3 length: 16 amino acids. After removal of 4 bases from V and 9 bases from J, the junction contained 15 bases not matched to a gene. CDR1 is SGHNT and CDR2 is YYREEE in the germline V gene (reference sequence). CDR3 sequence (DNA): TGTGCCAGCAGCCCCGGCCCCAGCGGGGGTTTCGGTGAGCAGTTCTTC. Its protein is CASSPGPSGGFGEQFF.

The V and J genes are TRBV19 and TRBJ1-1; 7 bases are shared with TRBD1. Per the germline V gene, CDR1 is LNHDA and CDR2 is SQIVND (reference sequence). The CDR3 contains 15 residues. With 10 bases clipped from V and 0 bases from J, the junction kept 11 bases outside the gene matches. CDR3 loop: CAIRRGDSMNTEAFF. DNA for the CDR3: TGTGCCATTCGGAGAGGGGACAGCATGAACACTGAAGCTTTCTTT.

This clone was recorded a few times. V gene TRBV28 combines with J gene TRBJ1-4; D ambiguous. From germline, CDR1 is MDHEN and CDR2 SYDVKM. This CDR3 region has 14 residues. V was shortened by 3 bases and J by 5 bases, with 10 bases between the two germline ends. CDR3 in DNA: TGTGCCAGCAGTTTCGAGAAGATAAATGAAAAACTGTTTTTT. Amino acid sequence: CASSFEKINEKLFF. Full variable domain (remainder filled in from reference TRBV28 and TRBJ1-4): DVKVTQSSRYLVKRTGEKVFLECVQDMDHENMFWYRQDPGLGLRLIYFSYDVKMKEKGDIPEGYSVSREKKERFSLILESASTNQTSMYLCASSFEKINEKLFFGSGTQLSVL.

The CDR3 sequence is CASSLAFLGRADTQYF. In DNA form, the CDR3 reads TGCGCCAGCAGCTTGGCCTTCCTGGGAAGGGCAGATACGCAGTATTTT. The gene calls are TRBV5-1 and TRBJ2-3; no clear D. The germline V and J ends were trimmed by 0 bases and 4 bases, with 15 bases remaining between them. This CDR3 is built from 16 residues. The germline V gene has CDR1 SGHRS and CDR2 YFSETQ.

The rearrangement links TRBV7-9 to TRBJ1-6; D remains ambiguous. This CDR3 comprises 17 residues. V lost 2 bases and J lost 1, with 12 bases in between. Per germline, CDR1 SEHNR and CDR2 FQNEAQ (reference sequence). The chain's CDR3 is CASSLNFFGSYNSPLHF. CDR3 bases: TGTGCCAGCAGCTTAAACTTCTTTGGGTCCTATAATTCACCCCTCCACTTT.

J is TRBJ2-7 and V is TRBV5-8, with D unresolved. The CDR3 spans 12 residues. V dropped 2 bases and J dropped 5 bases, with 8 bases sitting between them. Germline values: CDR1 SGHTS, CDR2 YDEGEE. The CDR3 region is CASSLKVNEQYV. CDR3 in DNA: TGTGCCAGCAGCTTAAAGGTGAACGAGCAGTACGTC.

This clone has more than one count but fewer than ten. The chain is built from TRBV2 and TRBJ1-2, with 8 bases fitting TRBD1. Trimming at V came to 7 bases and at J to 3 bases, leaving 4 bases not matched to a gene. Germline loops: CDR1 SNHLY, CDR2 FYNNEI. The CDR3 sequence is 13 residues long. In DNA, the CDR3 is TGTGCCAGCAAGTACAGGGGGGACTATGGCTACACCTTC. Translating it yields CASKYRGDYGYTF.

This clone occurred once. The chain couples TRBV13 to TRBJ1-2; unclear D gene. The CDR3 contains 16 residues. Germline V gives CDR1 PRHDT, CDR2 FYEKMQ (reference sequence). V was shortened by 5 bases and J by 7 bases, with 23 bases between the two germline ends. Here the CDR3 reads CASSTRTSPKESGYTF. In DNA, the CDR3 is TGTGCCAGCAGCACCCGGACCTCACCGAAGGAATCTGGCTACACCTTC.

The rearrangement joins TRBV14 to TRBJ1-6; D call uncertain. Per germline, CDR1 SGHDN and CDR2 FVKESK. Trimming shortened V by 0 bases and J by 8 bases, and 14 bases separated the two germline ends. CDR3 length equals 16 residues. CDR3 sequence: CASSQDAGFVDSPLHF. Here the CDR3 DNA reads TGTGCCAGCAGCCAAGATGCGGGGTTTGTTGATTCACCCCTCCACTTT.

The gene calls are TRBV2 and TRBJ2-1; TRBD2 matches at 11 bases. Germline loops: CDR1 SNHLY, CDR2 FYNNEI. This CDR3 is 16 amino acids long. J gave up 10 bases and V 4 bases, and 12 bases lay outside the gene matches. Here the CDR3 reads CASSGHTSGGSKEQFF. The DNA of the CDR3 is TGTGCCAGCAGTGGTCACACTAGCGGGGGATCCAAAGAGCAGTTCTTC.

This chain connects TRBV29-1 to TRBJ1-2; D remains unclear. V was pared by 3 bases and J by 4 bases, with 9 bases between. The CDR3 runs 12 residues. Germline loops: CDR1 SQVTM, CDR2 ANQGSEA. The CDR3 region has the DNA TGCAGCGTTGATGGGGAGGGCTATGGCTACACCTTC. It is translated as CSVDGEGYGYTF.

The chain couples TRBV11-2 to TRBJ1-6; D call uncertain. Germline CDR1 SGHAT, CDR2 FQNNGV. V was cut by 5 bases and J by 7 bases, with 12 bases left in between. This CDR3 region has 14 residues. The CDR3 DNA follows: TGTGCCAGCAGCCCCACACTGCCAAATTCACCCCTCCACTTT. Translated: CASSPTLPNSPLHF.

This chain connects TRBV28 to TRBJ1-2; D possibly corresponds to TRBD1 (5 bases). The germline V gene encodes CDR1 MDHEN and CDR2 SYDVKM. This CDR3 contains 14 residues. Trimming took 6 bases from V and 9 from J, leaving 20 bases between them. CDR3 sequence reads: CASSRGTGLARYTF. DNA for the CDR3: TGTGCCAGCAGCCGCGGGACGGGCCTAGCGCGCTACACCTTC.

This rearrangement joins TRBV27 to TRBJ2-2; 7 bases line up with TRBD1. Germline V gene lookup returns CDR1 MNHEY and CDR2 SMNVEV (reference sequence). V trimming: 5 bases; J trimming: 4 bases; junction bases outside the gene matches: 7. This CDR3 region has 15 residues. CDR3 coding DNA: TGTGCCAGCAGTCCTAACAGGGGTGGCACCGGGGAGCTGTTTTTT. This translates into CASSPNRGGTGELFF.

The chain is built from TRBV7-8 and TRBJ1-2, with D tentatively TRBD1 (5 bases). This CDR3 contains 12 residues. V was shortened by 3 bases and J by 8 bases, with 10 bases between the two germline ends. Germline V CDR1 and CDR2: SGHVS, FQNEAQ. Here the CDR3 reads CASSFGTEGYTF. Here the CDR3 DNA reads TGTGCCAGCAGCTTTGGGACGGAAGGCTACACCTTC.

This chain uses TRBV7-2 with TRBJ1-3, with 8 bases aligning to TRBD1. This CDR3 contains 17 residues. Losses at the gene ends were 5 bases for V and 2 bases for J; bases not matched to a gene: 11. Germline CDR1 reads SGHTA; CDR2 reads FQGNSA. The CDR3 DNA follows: TGTGCCAGCAGCCCTCGACAGGGGTCAGGAGCTGGAAACACCATATATTTT. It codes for CASSPRQGSGAGNTIYF. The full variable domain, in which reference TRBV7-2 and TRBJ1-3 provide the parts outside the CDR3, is GAGVSQSPSNKVTEKGKDVELRCDPISGHTALYWYRQSLGQGLEFLIYFQGNSAPDKSGLPSDRFSAERTGGSVSTLTIQRTQQEDSAVYLCASSPRQGSGAGNTIYFGEGSWLTVV.

The DNA for the CDR3 is TGTGCCAGCAGCCAGAAACAGGGTCTTCGGAACAATGAGCAGTTCTTC. Translation gives CASSQKQGLRNNEQFF. The chain has TRBV14 and TRBJ2-1; D is perhaps TRBD1 (6 bases). Germline V gives CDR1 SGHDN, CDR2 FVKESK. Trimming pared 3 bases from V and 5 bases from J, leaving 17 bases between. This CDR3 contains 16 residues.

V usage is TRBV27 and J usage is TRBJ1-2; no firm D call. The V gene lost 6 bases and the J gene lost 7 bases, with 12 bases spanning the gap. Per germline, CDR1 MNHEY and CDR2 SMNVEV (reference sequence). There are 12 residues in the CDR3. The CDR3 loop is CASRSQDSGYTF. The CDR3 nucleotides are TGTGCCAGCAGGTCTCAAGATAGTGGCTACACCTTC.